This T cell receptor beta chain was sequenced during a study of cytomegalovirus exposure and HLA in healthy donors. After removal of 3 bases from V and 0 bases from J, the junction contained 12 bases not matched to a gene. This CDR3 spans 19 amino acids. Germline CDR1 reads MDHEN; CDR2 reads SYDVKM. PCR employed 60 Vbeta and 13 Jbeta primers. The assay was immunoSEQ multiplex PCR, and TCRdb's table has in-frame clones only and misses some. The data hold some 67,000 clones, with over 75% observed a single time. These donors counted as nominally healthy when sampled, but unrecorded immune exposures were likely.

Sequencing was carried out using PBMCs. The rearrangement joins TRBV28 to TRBJ1-2; 11 positions agree with TRBD1. The sequence was obtained from a man in his forties in good health and CMV-seronegative. The CDR3 protein is CASSLGQGGTIKSNYGYTF. The CDR3 DNA sequence: TGTGCCAGCAGTTTGGGACAGGGGGGAACCATTAAATCTAACTATGGCTACACCTTC.